These T cell receptor beta chains were read from a single sample in a study of vaccination effects on CD4 cells after COVID-19. These receptors' targets are unknown. Here immunoSEQ multiplex PCR was the method, and the copy in TCRdb shows in-frame clones only, minus some. The repertoire holds tens of thousands of clones, under 75% seen once, with about a sixth in the top ten. The sample was CD4+ T cells from PBMCs cultured with SARS-CoV-2 spike peptides, taken before COVID-19 vaccination. These receptors were obtained from a human donor who received a COVID-19 vaccine. Each CDR3 is given with its conserved first and last residue. A D gene is named only where the DNA matches it firmly. The size entry is marked missing in some rows and otherwise reads once, few, many or a size class.

J: TRBJ2-1; V: TRBV28; size: -; D: TRBD2; CDR3: CASSLGLAGEDNEQFF; DNA: TGTGCCAGCAGTCTCGGGCTAGCGGGAGAGGACAATGAGCAGTTCTTC
J: TRBJ2-3; V: TRBV30; size: -; D: -; CDR3: CAWSVWAGKKDTQYF; DNA: TGTGCCTGGAGTGTCTGGGCAGGGAAAAAAGATACGCAGTATTTT
J: TRBJ2-7; V: TRBV2; size: -; D: TRBD2; CDR3: CASSESNAGGSYEQYF; DNA: TGTGCCAGCAGTGAATCAAATGCGGGGGGCTCCTACGAGCAGTACTTC
J: TRBJ2-1; V: TRBV18; size: -; D: -; CDR3: CASSPVGDLKDEQFF; DNA: TGTGCCAGCTCACCAGTCGGGGACCTAAAAGATGAGCAGTTCTTC
J: TRBJ1-1; V: TRBV6-2/TRBV6-3; size: -; D: -; CDR3: CASSYWAPPNTEAFF; DNA: TGTGCCAGCAGTTACTGGGCTCCACCCAACACTGAAGCTTTCTTT
J: TRBJ2-7; V: TRBV27; size: -; D: -; CDR3: CASSLSKGREYF; DNA: TGTGCCAGCAGTTTATCGAAGGGCAGAGAGTACTTC
J: TRBJ2-3; V: TRBV4-1; size: -; D: TRBD2; CDR3: CASSQGLAGGSDTQYF; DNA: TGCGCCAGCAGCCAAGGGCTAGCGGGGGGGTCAGATACGCAGTATTTT
J: TRBJ1-1; V: TRBV5-6; size: -; D: -; CDR3: CASSINTEAFF; DNA: TGTGCCAGCAGCATTAACACTGAAGCTTTCTTT
J: TRBJ2-3; V: TRBV5-1; size: once; D: -; CDR3: CASSLEGSDTQYF; DNA: TGCGCCAGCAGCTTGGAGGGGTCGGATACGCAGTATTTT
J: TRBJ1-1; V: TRBV6-2/TRBV6-3; size: -; D: TRBD1; CDR3: CASSGTGGLSEAFF; DNA: TGTGCCAGCAGCGGGACAGGGGGCCTCTCTGAAGCTTTCTTT
J: TRBJ1-1; V: TRBV5-1; size: -; D: -; CDR3: CASSLSKRWDTEAFF; DNA: TGCGCCAGCAGCCTATCTAAAAGGTGGGACACTGAAGCTTTCTTT
J: TRBJ1-3; V: TRBV11-2; size: -; D: -; CDR3: CASSYGSPLGSGNTIYF; DNA: TGTGCCAGCAGCTACGGTTCCCCCCTCGGCTCTGGAAACACCATATATTTT
J: TRBJ1-2; V: TRBV3-1/TRBV3-2; size: -; D: -; CDR3: CASSQAQPYGYTF; DNA: TGTGCCAGCAGCCAAGCACAGCCTTATGGCTACACCTTC
J: TRBJ2-1; V: TRBV28; size: few; D: -; CDR3: CASSPMGHRDNEQFF; DNA: TGTGCCAGCAGCCCAATGGGACATAGGGACAATGAGCAGTTCTTC
J: TRBJ1-1; V: TRBV18; size: once; D: -; CDR3: CASSPMTENTEAFF; DNA: TGTGCCAGCTCACCGATGACAGAGAACACTGAAGCTTTCTTT
J: TRBJ1-2; V: TRBV4-2; size: -; D: -; CDR3: CASSPSTNSNYGYTF; DNA: TGTGCCAGCAGCCCATCAACTAATTCTAACTATGGCTACACCTTC
J: TRBJ2-7; V: TRBV6-5; size: -; D: -; CDR3: CASSLPTGTYEQYF; DNA: TGTGCCAGCAGTCTCCCGACAGGGACTTACGAGCAGTACTTC
J: TRBJ1-2; V: TRBV18; size: few; D: TRBD1; CDR3: CASSSGGNYGYTF; DNA: TGTGCCAGCTCCTCAGGGGGCAACTATGGCTACACCTTC
J: TRBJ1-3; V: TRBV7-3; size: few; D: -; CDR3: CASSLASSGNTIYF; DNA: TGTGCCAGCAGCTTAGCCAGCTCTGGAAACACCATATATTTT
J: TRBJ1-3; V: TRBV29-1; size: -; D: TRBD1; CDR3: CSVADRGTGNTIYF; DNA: TGCAGCGTTGCCGACAGGGGGACTGGAAACACCATATATTTT
J: TRBJ2-3; V: TRBV6-2/TRBV6-3; size: -; D: -; CDR3: CASSPTGYAQYF; DNA: TGTGCCAGCAGCCCTACTGGATACGCGCAGTATTTT
J: TRBJ1-1; V: TRBV6-1; size: -; D: -; CDR3: CASSEAHRNTEAFF; DNA: TGTGCCAGCAGTGAGGCACATAGAAACACTGAAGCTTTCTTT
J: TRBJ2-7; V: TRBV5-1; size: -; D: TRBD1; CDR3: CASSLGVTGGLYEQYF; DNA: TGCGCCAGCAGCTTGGGGGTGACAGGGGGCTTATACGAGCAGTACTTC
J: TRBJ1-4; V: TRBV4-3; size: few; D: -; CDR3: CASSQDRGEKLFF; DNA: TGCGCCAGCAGCCAAGATAGGGGGGAAAAACTGTTTTTT
J: TRBJ2-1; V: TRBV30; size: -; D: TRBD2; CDR3: CAWGTSGYNEQFF; DNA: TGTGCCTGGGGGACTAGCGGTTACAATGAGCAGTTCTTC
J: TRBJ2-3; V: TRBV6-1; size: -; D: TRBD2; CDR3: CASREGSGTNTDTQYF; DNA: TGTGCCAGCAGGGAAGGCAGCGGGACCAACACAGATACGCAGTATTTT
J: TRBJ2-7; V: TRBV7-9; size: few; D: TRBD1; CDR3: CASSLSAGGGEQYF; DNA: TGTGCCAGCAGCTTATCGGCAGGGGGCGGCGAGCAGTACTTC
J: TRBJ1-4; V: TRBV30; size: -; D: TRBD1; CDR3: CACLPYRGQEEKLFF; DNA: TGTGCCTGCCTCCCTTACAGGGGGCAGGAAGAAAAACTGTTTTTT
J: TRBJ1-5; V: TRBV6-2/TRBV6-3; size: few; D: TRBD1; CDR3: CASSYSIRTGVNQPQHF; DNA: TGTGCCAGCAGTTACTCGATTCGGACAGGAGTAAATCAGCCCCAGCATTTT
J: TRBJ1-5; V: TRBV12-1; size: -; D: -; CDR3: CASSTRDFQPQHF; DNA: TGTGCCAGCAGTACGAGGGACTTTCAGCCCCAGCATTTT
J: TRBJ1-2; V: TRBV6-5; size: -; D: -; CDR3: CATLLHPQANYGYTF; DNA: TGTGCCACCCTACTCCATCCACAAGCTAACTATGGCTACACCTTC
J: TRBJ2-5; V: TRBV7-8; size: -; D: -; CDR3: CASSLGGGGETQYF; DNA: TGTGCCAGCAGCTTGGGAGGAGGAGGAGAGACCCAGTACTTC
J: TRBJ2-4; V: TRBV5-1; size: -; D: -; CDR3: CASSLANGALAKNIQYF; DNA: TGCGCCAGCAGCTTGGCCAATGGGGCCCTAGCCAAAAACATTCAGTACTTC
J: TRBJ2-1; V: TRBV7-8; size: -; D: -; CDR3: CASSRDRYNEQFF; DNA: TGTGCCAGCAGCAGGGACCGGTACAATGAGCAGTTCTTC
J: TRBJ1-2; V: TRBV12-3/TRBV12-4; size: few; D: TRBD1; CDR3: CASSPRRGLGYTF; DNA: TGTGCCAGCAGTCCTCGCAGGGGGCTTGGCTACACCTTC